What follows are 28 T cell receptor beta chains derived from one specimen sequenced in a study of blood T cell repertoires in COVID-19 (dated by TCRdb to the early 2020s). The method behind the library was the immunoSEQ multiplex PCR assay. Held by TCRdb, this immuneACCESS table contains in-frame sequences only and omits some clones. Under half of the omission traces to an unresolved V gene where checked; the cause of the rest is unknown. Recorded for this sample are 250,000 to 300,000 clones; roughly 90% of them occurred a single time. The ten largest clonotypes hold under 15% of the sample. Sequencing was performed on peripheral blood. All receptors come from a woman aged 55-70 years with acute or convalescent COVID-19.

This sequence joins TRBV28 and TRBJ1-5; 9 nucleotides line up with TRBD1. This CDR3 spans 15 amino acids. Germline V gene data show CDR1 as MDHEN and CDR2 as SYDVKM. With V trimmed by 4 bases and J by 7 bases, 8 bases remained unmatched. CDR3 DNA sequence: TGTGCCAGCAGTTCCCGGGACAGGGTCAGGCAGCCCCAGCATTTT. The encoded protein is CASSSRDRVRQPQHF.

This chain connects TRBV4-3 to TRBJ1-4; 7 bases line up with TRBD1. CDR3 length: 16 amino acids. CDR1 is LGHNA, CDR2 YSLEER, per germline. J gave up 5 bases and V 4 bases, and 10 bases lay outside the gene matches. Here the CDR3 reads CASSRTPGQANEKLFF. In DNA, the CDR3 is TGCGCCAGCAGCCGCACACCAGGACAGGCAAATGAAAAACTGTTTTTT.

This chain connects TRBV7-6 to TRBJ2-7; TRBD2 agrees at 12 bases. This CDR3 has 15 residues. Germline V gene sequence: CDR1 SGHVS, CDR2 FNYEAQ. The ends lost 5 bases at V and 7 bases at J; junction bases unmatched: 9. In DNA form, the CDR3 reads TGTGCCAGCAGCCCCCGACTAGCGGGAGCGCATGAGCAGTACTTC. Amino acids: CASSPRLAGAHEQYF.

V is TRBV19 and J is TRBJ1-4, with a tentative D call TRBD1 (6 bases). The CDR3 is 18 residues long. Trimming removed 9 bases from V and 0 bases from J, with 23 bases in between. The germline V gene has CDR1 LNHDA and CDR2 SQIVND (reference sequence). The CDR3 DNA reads TGTGCCAGGGCGAAGGACAGACGTAAGAGGACAACTAATGAAAAACTGTTTTTT. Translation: CARAKDRRKRTTNEKLFF.

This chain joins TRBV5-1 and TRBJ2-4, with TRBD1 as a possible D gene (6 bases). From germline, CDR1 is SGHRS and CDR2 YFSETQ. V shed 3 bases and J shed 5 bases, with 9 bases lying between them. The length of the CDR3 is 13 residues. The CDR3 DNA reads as TGCGCCAGCAGCTCCTACAGGGAAAACATTCAGTACTTC. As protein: CASSSYRENIQYF.

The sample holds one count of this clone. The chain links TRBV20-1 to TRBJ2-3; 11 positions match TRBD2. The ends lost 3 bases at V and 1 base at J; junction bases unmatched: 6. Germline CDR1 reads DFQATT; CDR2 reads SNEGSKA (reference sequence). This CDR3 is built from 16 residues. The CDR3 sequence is CSASLIAGGRTDTQYF. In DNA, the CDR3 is TGCAGTGCTAGTTTGATAGCGGGGGGGCGCACAGATACGCAGTATTTT.

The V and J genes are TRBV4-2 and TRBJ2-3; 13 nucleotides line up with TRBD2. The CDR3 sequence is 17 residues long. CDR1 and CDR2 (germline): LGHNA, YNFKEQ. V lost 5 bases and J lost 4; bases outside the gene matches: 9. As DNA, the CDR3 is TGTGCCAGCAGCAAAAGACTAGCGGGAGGTTCCCCAGATACGCAGTATTTT. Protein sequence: CASSKRLAGGSPDTQYF.

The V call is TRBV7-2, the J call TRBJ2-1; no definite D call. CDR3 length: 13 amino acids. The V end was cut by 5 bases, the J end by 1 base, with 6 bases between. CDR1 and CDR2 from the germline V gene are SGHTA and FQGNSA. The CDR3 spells CASSPGSYNEQFF. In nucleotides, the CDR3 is TGTGCCAGCAGCCCCGGGTCCTACAATGAGCAGTTCTTC.

This chain's CDR3 is CASSEALQGNTEAFF. The CDR3 coding sequence is TGTGCCAGCAGTGAGGCCTTACAGGGGAACACTGAAGCTTTCTTT. The chain couples TRBV2 to TRBJ1-1, with D tentatively TRBD1 (6 bases). V gave up 3 bases and J gave up 1 base, with 12 bases separating them. Germline V gives CDR1 SNHLY, CDR2 FYNNEI. The CDR3 length is 15 residues.

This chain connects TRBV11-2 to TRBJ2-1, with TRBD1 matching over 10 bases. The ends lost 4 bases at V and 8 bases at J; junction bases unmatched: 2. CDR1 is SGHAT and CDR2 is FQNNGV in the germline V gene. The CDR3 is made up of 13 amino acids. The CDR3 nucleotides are TGTGCCAGCAGCTCGGGACAGGGGTATGAGCAGTTCTTC. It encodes CASSSGQGYEQFF.

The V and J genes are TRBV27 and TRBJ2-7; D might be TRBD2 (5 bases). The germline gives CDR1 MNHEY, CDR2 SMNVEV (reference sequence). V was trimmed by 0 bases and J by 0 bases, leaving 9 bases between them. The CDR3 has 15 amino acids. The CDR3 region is CASSLSAASSYEQYF. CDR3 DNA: TGTGCCAGCAGTTTATCAGCGGCGAGCTCCTACGAGCAGTACTTC.

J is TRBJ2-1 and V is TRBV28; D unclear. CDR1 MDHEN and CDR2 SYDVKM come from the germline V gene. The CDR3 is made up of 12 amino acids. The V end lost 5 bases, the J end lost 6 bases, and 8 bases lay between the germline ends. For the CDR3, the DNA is TGTGCCAGCAGTGTGGAGAGCAATGAGCAGTTCTTC. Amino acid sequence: CASSVESNEQFF.

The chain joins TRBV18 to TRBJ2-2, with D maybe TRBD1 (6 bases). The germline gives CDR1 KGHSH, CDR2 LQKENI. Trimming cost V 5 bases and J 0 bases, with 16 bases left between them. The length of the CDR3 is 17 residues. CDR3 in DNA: TGTGCCAGCTCAACAAGACAGGACCGCCCGAACACCGGGGAGCTGTTTTTT. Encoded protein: CASSTRQDRPNTGELFF.

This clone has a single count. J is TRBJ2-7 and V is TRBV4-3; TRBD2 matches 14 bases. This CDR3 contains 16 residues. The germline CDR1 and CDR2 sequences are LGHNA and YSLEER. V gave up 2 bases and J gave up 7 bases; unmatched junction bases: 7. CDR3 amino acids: CASSQLRLAGGHEQYF. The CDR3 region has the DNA TGCGCCAGCAGCCAATTAAGACTAGCGGGGGGGCATGAGCAGTACTTC.

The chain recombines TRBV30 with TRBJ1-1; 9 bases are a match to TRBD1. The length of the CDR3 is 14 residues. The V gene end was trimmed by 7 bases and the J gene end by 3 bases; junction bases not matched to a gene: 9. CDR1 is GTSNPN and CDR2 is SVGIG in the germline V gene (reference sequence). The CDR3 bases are TGTGCCTTCAACAGGGGGCGCCGGGACACTGAAGCTTTCTTT. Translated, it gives CAFNRGRRDTEAFF.

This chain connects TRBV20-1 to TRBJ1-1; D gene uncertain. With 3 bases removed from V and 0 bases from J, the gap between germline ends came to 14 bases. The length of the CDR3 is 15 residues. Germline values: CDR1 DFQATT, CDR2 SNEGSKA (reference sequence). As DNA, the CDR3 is TGCAGTGCTAGTCCCCCTCGACACCTGAACACTGAAGCTTTCTTT. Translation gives CSASPPRHLNTEAFF.

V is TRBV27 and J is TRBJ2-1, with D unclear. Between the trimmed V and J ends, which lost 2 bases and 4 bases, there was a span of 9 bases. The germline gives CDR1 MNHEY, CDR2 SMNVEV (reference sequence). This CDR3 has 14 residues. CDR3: CASSLTEPYNEQFF. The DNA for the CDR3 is TGTGCCAGCAGTTTAACAGAGCCTTACAATGAGCAGTTCTTC.

The CDR3 spells CASSLVWGQGSPLHF. The CDR3 DNA is TGTGCCAGCAGCTTAGTATGGGGGCAGGGATCACCCCTCCACTTT. The chain uses TRBV7-2 and TRBJ1-6, with a possible D match to TRBD1 (6 bases). Germline CDR1 reads SGHTA; CDR2 reads FQGNSA. The CDR3 extends over 15 amino acids. V was clipped by 1 base and J by 10 bases, with 14 bases between them.

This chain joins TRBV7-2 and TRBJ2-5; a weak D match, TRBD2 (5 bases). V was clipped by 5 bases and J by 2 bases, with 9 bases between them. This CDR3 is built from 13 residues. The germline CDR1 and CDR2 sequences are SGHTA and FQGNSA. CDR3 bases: TGTGCCAGCAGCCCCAGCGGACAAGAGACCCAGTACTTC. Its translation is CASSPSGQETQYF.

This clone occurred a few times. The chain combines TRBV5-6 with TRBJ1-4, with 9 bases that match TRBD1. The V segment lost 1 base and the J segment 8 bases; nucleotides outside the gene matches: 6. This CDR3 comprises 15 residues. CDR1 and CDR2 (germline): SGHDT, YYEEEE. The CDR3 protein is CASSLSGQGREKLFF. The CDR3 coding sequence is TGTGCCAGCAGCTTGTCGGGACAGGGCCGGGAAAAACTGTTTTTT. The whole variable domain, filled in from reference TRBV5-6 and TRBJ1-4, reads DAGVTQSPTHLIKTRGQQVTLRCSPKSGHDTVSWYQQALGQGPQFIFQYYEEEERQRGNFPDRFSGHQFPNYSSELNVNALLLGDSALYLCASSLSGQGREKLFFGSGTQLSVL.

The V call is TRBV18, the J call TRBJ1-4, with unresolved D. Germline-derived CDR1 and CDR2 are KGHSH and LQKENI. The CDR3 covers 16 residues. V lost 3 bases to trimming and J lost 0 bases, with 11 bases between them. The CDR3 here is CASSPRQASTNEKLFF. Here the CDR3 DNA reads TGTGCCAGCTCACCCCGGCAGGCTTCAACTAATGAAAAACTGTTTTTT.

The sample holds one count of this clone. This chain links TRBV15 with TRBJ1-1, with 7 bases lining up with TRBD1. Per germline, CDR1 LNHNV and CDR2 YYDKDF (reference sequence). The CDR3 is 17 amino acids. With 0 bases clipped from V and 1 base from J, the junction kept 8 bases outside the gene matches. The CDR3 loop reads CATSRDDFRDRNTEAFF. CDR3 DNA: TGTGCCACCAGCAGAGACGACTTCCGGGACAGGAACACTGAAGCTTTCTTT.

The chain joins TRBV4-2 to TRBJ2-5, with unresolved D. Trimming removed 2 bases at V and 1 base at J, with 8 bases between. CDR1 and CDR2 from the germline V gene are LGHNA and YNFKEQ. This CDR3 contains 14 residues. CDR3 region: CASSQSTGQETQYF. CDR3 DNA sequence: TGTGCCAGCAGCCAAAGTACCGGCCAAGAGACCCAGTACTTC.

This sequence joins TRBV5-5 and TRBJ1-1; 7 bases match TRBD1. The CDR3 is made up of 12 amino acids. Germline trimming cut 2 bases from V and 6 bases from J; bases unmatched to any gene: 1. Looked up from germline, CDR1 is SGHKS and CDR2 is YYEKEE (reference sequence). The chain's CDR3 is CASSFTGAEAFF. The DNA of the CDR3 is TGTGCCAGCAGCTTTACAGGGGCTGAAGCTTTCTTT.

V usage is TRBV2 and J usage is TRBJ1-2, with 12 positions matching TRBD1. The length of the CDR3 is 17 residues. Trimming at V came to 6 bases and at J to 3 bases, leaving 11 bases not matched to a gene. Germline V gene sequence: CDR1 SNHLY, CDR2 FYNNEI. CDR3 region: CASRLRDRGRRDYGYTF. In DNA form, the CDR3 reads TGTGCCAGCAGGCTCCGGGACAGGGGGCGCCGTGACTATGGCTACACCTTC.

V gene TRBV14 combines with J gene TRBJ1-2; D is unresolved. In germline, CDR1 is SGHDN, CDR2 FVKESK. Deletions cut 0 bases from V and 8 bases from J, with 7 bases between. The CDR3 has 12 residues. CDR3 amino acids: CASSQEYLGYTF. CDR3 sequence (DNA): TGTGCCAGCAGCCAAGAGTACTTAGGCTACACCTTC.

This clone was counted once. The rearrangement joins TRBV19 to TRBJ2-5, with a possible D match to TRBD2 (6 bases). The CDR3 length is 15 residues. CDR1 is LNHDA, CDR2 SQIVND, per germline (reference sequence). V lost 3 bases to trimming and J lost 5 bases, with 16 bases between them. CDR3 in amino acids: CASSMVGPGVETQYF. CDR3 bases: TGTGCCAGTAGTATGGTGGGCCCGGGGGTGGAGACCCAGTACTTC.

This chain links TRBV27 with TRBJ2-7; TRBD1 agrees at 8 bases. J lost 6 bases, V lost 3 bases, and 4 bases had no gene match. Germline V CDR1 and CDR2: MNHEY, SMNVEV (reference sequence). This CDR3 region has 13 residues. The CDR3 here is CASSLTGVAEQYF. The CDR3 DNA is TGTGCCAGCAGTTTGACAGGGGTTGCCGAGCAGTACTTC.